Listed here are 27 T cell receptor beta chains from one sample, sequenced in a study of blood T cell repertoires in COVID-19. Generated by immunoSEQ multiplex PCR, the TCRdb table keeps only in-frame clones and is missing some. The profile shows approximately 50,000 clones, around 90% of them singletons. What was sequenced was peripheral blood. The receptors stem from a woman of 80 years or more with acute or convalescent COVID-19.

This clone turned up a few times. The rearrangement uses TRBV6-6 and TRBJ1-4; D remains unclear. The CDR3 covers 12 residues. V lost 8 bases and J 3 bases, leaving 7 bases between the germline ends. The V gene's germline CDR1 is MNHNY and CDR2 SVGAGI (reference sequence). The CDR3 DNA reads as TGTGCCAGCTTTGGGCCTAATGAAAAACTGTTTTTT. Its translation: CASFGPNEKLFF.

The count of this clone is one. The chain uses TRBV28 and TRBJ2-5; TRBD2 aligns across 15 bases. The V segment lost 11 bases and the J segment 7 bases; nucleotides outside the gene matches: 17. Germline CDR1 reads MDHEN; CDR2 reads SYDVKM. The length of the CDR3 is 17 residues. CDR3 loop: CAGSGTSGGRTTRTQYF. Written as DNA, the CDR3 is TGTGCCGGTTCCGGGACTAGCGGGGGGCGAACAACACGGACCCAGTACTTC.

The V and J genes are TRBV4-2 and TRBJ2-5, with 11 bases lining up with TRBD2. V dropped 4 bases and J dropped 5; count of bases not matched to a gene: 9. The CDR3 loop spans 16 amino acids. Germline values: CDR1 LGHNA, CDR2 YNFKEQ. The CDR3 region is CASSLLSGGALETQYF. CDR3 nucleotides: TGTGCCAGCAGCCTCCTTAGCGGGGGGGCCCTGGAGACCCAGTACTTC.

The chain combines TRBV19 with TRBJ2-3, with D possibly matching TRBD2 (6 bases). Germline V gene sequence: CDR1 LNHDA, CDR2 SQIVND (reference sequence). Between the trimmed V and J ends, which lost 6 bases and 0 bases, there was a span of 16 bases. The CDR3 loop spans 16 amino acids. DNA for the CDR3: TGTGCCAGTAGCCTGGGCCCCGCGGGGAGCACAGATACGCAGTATTTT. As protein: CASSLGPAGSTDTQYF.

There are a few counts of this clone. Different DNA sequences within this sample yield the same CDR3. The chain is built from TRBV12-3 or TRBV12-4 and TRBJ1-2, with 7 bases aligning to TRBD1. The CDR3 extends over 12 amino acids. Trimming at V came to 4 bases and at J to 5 bases, leaving 1 base not matched to a gene. CDR3 residues: CASSSGGYGYTF. CDR3 sequence (DNA): TGTGCCAGCAGTTCAGGGGGATATGGCTACACCTTC.

This rearrangement joins TRBV7-9 to TRBJ2-4, with TRBD1 matching over 7 bases. Trimming removed 4 bases from V and 0 bases from J; junction bases left unmatched: 9. Germline lookup yields CDR1 SEHNR and CDR2 FQNEAQ (reference sequence). The CDR3 consists of 17 residues. The CDR3: CASSSGQTSLAKNIQYF. CDR3 nucleotide sequence: TGTGCCAGCAGCTCGGGACAGACCAGCCTAGCCAAAAACATTCAGTACTTC.

The chain uses TRBV3-1 (or the pseudogene TRBV3-2) and TRBJ2-7; TRBD1 aligns across 9 bases. The ends lost 4 bases at V and 4 bases at J; junction bases unmatched: 8. The CDR3 spans 15 residues. CDR1 and CDR2 from the germline V gene are LGHDT and YNNKEL (reference sequence). This CDR3 is CASSPSGTGFYEQYF. The CDR3 bases are TGTGCCAGCAGCCCTTCCGGGACAGGGTTTTACGAGCAGTACTTC.

The rearrangement links TRBV5-1 to TRBJ2-3, with TRBD2 matching 12 bases. Per the germline V gene, CDR1 is SGHRS and CDR2 is YFSETQ. The CDR3 is 18 residues long. V trimming: 5 bases; J trimming: 0 bases; junction bases outside the gene matches: 10. In nucleotides, the CDR3 is TGCGCCAGCAGATCCGGGACTAGCGGGTATACTAGCACAGATACGCAGTATTTT. This encodes CASRSGTSGYTSTDTQYF.

The gene calls are TRBV5-1 and TRBJ2-7, with a tentative D call TRBD1 (5 bases). Per germline, CDR1 SGHRS and CDR2 YFSETQ. CDR3 length: 13 amino acids. V lost 7 bases, J lost 1 base, and 12 bases lay in between. The CDR3 region is CASRQGSSYEQYF. CDR3 nucleotides: TGCGCCAGCCGGCAGGGAAGTTCCTACGAGCAGTACTTC. Full variable domain (outside the CDR3, taken from reference TRBV5-1 and TRBJ2-7): KAGVTQTPRYLIKTRGQQVTLSCSPISGHRSVSWYQQTPGQGLQFLFEYFSETQRNKGNFPGRFSGRQFSNSRSEMNVSTLELGDSALYLCASRQGSSYEQYFGPGTRLTVT.

The V and J genes are TRBV3-1 (or the pseudogene TRBV3-2) and TRBJ1-1; TRBD1 matches 12 bases. In germline, CDR1 is LGHDT, CDR2 YNNKEL (reference sequence). V shed 5 bases, J shed 8 bases, and the junction held 6 bases outside the gene matches. The CDR3 spans 14 residues. CDR3 in DNA: TGTGCCAGCAGCTTCCGGGACAGGGGGCTAGAAGCTTTCTTT. Residues: CASSFRDRGLEAFF.

V usage is TRBV18 and J usage is TRBJ2-3, with TRBD2 as a possible D gene (6 bases). With 1 base removed from V and 0 bases from J, the gap between germline ends came to 11 bases. CDR1 is KGHSH, CDR2 LQKENI, per germline. The length of the CDR3 is 16 residues. This chain's CDR3 is CASSPRRGSSTDTQYF. The CDR3 DNA sequence: TGTGCCAGCTCACCACGCCGGGGGAGTAGCACAGATACGCAGTATTTT.

The chain uses TRBV5-1 and TRBJ1-1; D is possibly TRBD1 (5 bases). V lost 3 bases and J lost 6, with 18 bases in between. The germline CDR1 and CDR2 sequences are SGHRS and YFSETQ. The CDR3 is 15 amino acids. CDR3 sequence: CASSSGGGMIAEAFF. CDR3 nucleotides: TGCGCCAGCAGCTCGGGGGGAGGGATGATTGCTGAAGCTTTCTTT.

The chain combines TRBV28 with TRBJ1-5; possible D gene TRBD1, 6 bases. CDR1 and CDR2 from the germline V gene are MDHEN and SYDVKM. The length of the CDR3 is 12 residues. V lost 11 bases and J lost 7, with 15 bases in between. Here the CDR3 reads CAGGWLGQPQHF. The DNA for the CDR3 is TGTGCCGGGGGCTGGCTCGGACAGCCCCAGCATTTT.

V and J are TRBV5-1 and TRBJ2-3; the match to TRBD2 covers 9 bases. This CDR3 has 18 residues. V lost 0 bases, J lost 0 bases, and 8 bases stayed unmatched. Germline V gene sequence: CDR1 SGHRS, CDR2 YFSETQ. DNA for the CDR3: TGCGCCAGCAGCTTGGGAGCGGGGGGCGTCACTAGCACAGATACGCAGTATTTT. The encoded protein is CASSLGAGGVTSTDTQYF.

V usage is TRBV27 and J usage is TRBJ2-1; 11 bases align to TRBD2. The V and J ends lost 7 bases and 10 bases, in that order; junction bases with no gene match: 12. The germline V gene has CDR1 MNHEY and CDR2 SMNVEV (reference sequence). This CDR3 comprises 15 residues. The CDR3 DNA follows: TGTGCCAGCACCCAGACTAGCGGGGTTATTGGGGAGCAGTTCTTC. Translating gives CASTQTSGVIGEQFF.

The chain is built from TRBV19 and TRBJ2-7, with 7 nucleotides matching TRBD2. Germline CDR1 reads LNHDA; CDR2 reads SQIVND (reference sequence). This CDR3 has 12 residues. V lost 8 bases, J lost 2 bases, and 3 bases stayed unmatched. In DNA, the CDR3 is TGTGCCAGTGGGGAGGGCCCCTACGAGCAGTACTTC. Translation gives CASGEGPYEQYF. The full variable domain, in which reference TRBV19 and TRBJ2-7 provide the parts outside the CDR3, is DGGITQSPKYLFRKEGQNVTLSCEQNLNHDAMYWYRQDPGQGLRLIYYSQIVNDFQKGDIAEGYSVSREKKESFPLTVTSAQKNPTAFYLCASGEGPYEQYFGPGTRLTVT.

This clone was picked up a small number of times. The chain couples TRBV3-1 (or the pseudogene TRBV3-2) to TRBJ2-5, with D possibly matching TRBD1 (6 bases). The V and J ends lost 4 bases and 2 bases respectively, with 11 bases between them. CDR3 size: 14 residues. Germline lookup yields CDR1 LGHDT and CDR2 YNNKEL (reference sequence). The CDR3 sequence: CASSLQTGQETQYF. In nucleotides, the CDR3 is TGTGCCAGCAGCCTCCAGACAGGTCAAGAGACCCAGTACTTC.

The chain has TRBV4-2 and TRBJ2-5; 8 bases line up with TRBD2. This CDR3 spans 17 amino acids. V trimming: 2 bases; J trimming: 2 bases; junction bases outside the gene matches: 10. Per the germline V gene, CDR1 is LGHNA and CDR2 is YNFKEQ. In DNA form, the CDR3 reads TGTGCCAGCAGCCAAAAAACCATAGCGGGACGGCAAGAGACCCAGTACTTC. As protein: CASSQKTIAGRQETQYF.

With regard to this clone: At one end the junction does not follow the germline gene, possibly because of a read error. The gene calls are TRBV6-5 and TRBJ2-2, with 8 positions matching TRBD2. The CDR3 length is 12 residues. Germline V gene data show CDR1 as MNHEY and CDR2 as SVGAGI. The CDR3 spells CASGGGNSLLDF. The CDR3 DNA is TGTGCCAGTGGCGGGGGGAATAGTCTGCTGGATTTT.

J is TRBJ1-1 and V is TRBV11-2; possibly TRBD1 for D (6 bases). The CDR3 covers 15 residues. The germline V gene has CDR1 SGHAT and CDR2 FQNNGV. V dropped 1 base and J dropped 1 base, with 10 bases sitting between them. CDR3 amino acids: CASSLGGHSNTEAFF. The CDR3 bases are TGTGCCAGCAGCTTAGGGGGACATTCGAACACTGAAGCTTTCTTT.

J is TRBJ2-1 and V is TRBV29-1; 7 bases match TRBD1. Germline CDR1 is SQVTM and CDR2 is ANQGSEA. The CDR3 contains 13 residues. V trimming: 1 base; J trimming: 9 bases; junction bases outside the gene matches: 6. CDR3 nucleotide sequence: TGCAGCGTTGAAGTTAACAGGGGCTTTGAGCAGTTCTTC. Protein sequence: CSVEVNRGFEQFF.

This sequence joins TRBV20-1 and TRBJ1-1; D is undetermined. V lost 3 bases and J 4 bases, leaving 18 bases between the germline ends. This CDR3 contains 15 residues. Per the germline V gene, CDR1 is DFQATT and CDR2 is SNEGSKA (reference sequence). The DNA of the CDR3 is TGCAGTGCTAGTTGGGTGGGAGGGCGCGGCACTGAAGCTTTCTTT. Translating it yields CSASWVGGRGTEAFF.

This sequence joins TRBV5-1 and TRBJ2-3; D possibly corresponds to TRBD1 (5 bases). The CDR3 is made up of 13 amino acids. V gave up 5 bases and J gave up 1 base, with 8 bases separating them. CDR1 SGHRS and CDR2 YFSETQ come from the germline V gene. The CDR3 loop is CASSEQGTDTQYF. CDR3 DNA: TGCGCCAGCAGTGAACAGGGCACAGATACGCAGTATTTT.

The chain is built from TRBV11-3 and TRBJ2-2, with a tentative D call TRBD2 (6 bases). CDR3 length: 15 amino acids. V lost 5 bases and J 3 bases, leaving 13 bases between the germline ends. Germline V lookup: CDR1 SGHNT, CDR2 YENEEA. CDR3 residues: CASSKGGVDTGELFF. The CDR3 bases are TGTGCCAGCAGCAAAGGAGGGGTTGACACCGGGGAGCTGTTTTTT.

The rearrangement links TRBV5-1 to TRBJ2-1, with D unclear. This CDR3 has 14 residues. Deletions cut 0 bases from V and 0 bases from J, with 4 bases between. CDR1 is SGHRS and CDR2 is YFSETQ in the germline V gene. Here the CDR3 DNA reads TGCGCCAGCAGCTTGGAGCCCTCCTACAATGAGCAGTTCTTC. It codes for CASSLEPSYNEQFF.

This chain links TRBV11-3 with TRBJ2-1, with D perhaps matching TRBD1 (5 bases). The CDR3 runs 17 residues. CDR1 SGHNT and CDR2 YENEEA come from the germline V gene. Trimming took 5 bases from V and 0 from J, leaving 17 bases between them. CDR3 residues: CASSPRRGVTSYNEQFF. Here the CDR3 DNA reads TGTGCCAGCAGCCCACGTAGGGGCGTGACCTCCTACAATGAGCAGTTCTTC.

The CDR3 nucleotides are TGTGCCAGTACCCACGGGGGTAACTATGGCTACACCTTC. Translation gives CASTHGGNYGYTF. This rearrangement joins TRBV19 to TRBJ1-2; D might be TRBD1 (5 bases). In germline, CDR1 is LNHDA, CDR2 SQIVND (reference sequence). V was clipped by 7 bases and J by 1 base, with 10 bases between them. This CDR3 is 13 amino acids long.